The present T cell receptor (beta chain) was sequenced within a study of cytomegalovirus exposure and HLA in healthy donors. In the case of this clone: Antigen unknown.

V shed 5 bases and J 4 bases; nucleotides not matched to a gene: 15. Germline V gene data show CDR1 as LNHDA and CDR2 as SQIVND (reference sequence). The CDR3 totals 18 residues. The approximately 120-subject validation cohort, separate from the approximately 670-subject first cohort, included the donors. Study-wide points: Whilst most TCR sequences proved rare, a subset of public TCRs occurred across many donors. According to reports, the classifier identified cytomegalovirus status with high specificity and sensitivity. According to the study, around 160 TCR beta chains were cytomegalovirus-associated.

Profiled with immunoSEQ multiplex PCR; TCRdb holds only in-frame clones, not every one. This table has about 110,000 clones, 70% to 90% appearing once. The rearrangement uses TRBV19 and TRBJ2-1, with 9 bases fitting TRBD2. The TCR originated in a woman younger than 30 in good health and CMV-seropositive. Sequencing used PBMCs. The CDR3 DNA is TGTGCCAGTAGTCTCCGTCCCGTGCGGGGGGGCCTATACAATGAGCAGTTCTTC. Its protein product is CASSLRPVRGGLYNEQFF.